The clone carrying this TCR beta chain was seen a few times. What it binds is unknown. The CDR3 spans 12 residues. Trimming removed 5 bases from V and 5 bases from J; junction bases left unmatched: 1. From germline, CDR1 is ENHRY and CDR2 SYGVKD. The data were taken from a study of T cells in Graves' hyperthyroidism and ophthalmopathy. Study conclusions and caveats: Researchers found most expanded thyroid clonotypes above 0.001 in blood as well.

It was RNA transcripts that yielded the amplified TCR beta CDR3 regions. First-round RT-PCR with HTBI primers amplified the TCR CDR3 region. From the multiplex PCR reads, TCRdb called clonotypes with MiXCR, one entry per CDR3 protein. The sample has approximately 620,000 distinct CDR3 sequences, more than 15% seen once. The receptor comes from a woman between 40 and 50 years old with Graves' ophthalmopathy. The rearrangement links TRBV10-3 to TRBJ1-1; TRBD1 aligns across 8 bases. Sample: blood. CDR3 DNA: TGTGCCATCAGTCGACAGGGGACTGAAGCTTTCTTT. Residues: CAISRQGTEAFF.